The 20 T cell receptor beta chains below were found in one sample sequenced in a study of blood T cell repertoires in COVID-19. Method: immunoSEQ multiplex PCR; TCRdb's copy keeps in-frame clones and lacks some. The data show some 150,000 clones, with about four fifths seen just once and roughly 1.6% held by the top ten. The specimen was peripheral blood. The receptors were gathered from a human donor in a cohort sampled during active COVID-19.

In its sample, this clone was seen many times. The chain links TRBV28 to TRBJ2-7, with 7 bases aligning to TRBD2. The germline gives CDR1 MDHEN, CDR2 SYDVKM. Trimming cost V 4 bases and J 2 bases; bases outside gene matches: 5. This CDR3 is built from 14 residues. The CDR3 region has the DNA TGTGCCAGCAGTTCCGGCGGACTAGCCTACGAGCAGTACTTC. Encoded protein: CASSSGGLAYEQYF.

The chain couples TRBV28 to TRBJ2-7; TRBD2 aligns across 9 bases. Unmatched junction bases numbered 7, after V lost 5 bases and J lost 2 bases. Germline-derived CDR1 and CDR2 are MDHEN and SYDVKM. CDR3 length equals 15 residues. In nucleotides, the CDR3 is TGTGCCAGCAGTCAAAACCTAGCGGGACCCTACGAGCAGTACTTC. It translates to CASSQNLAGPYEQYF.

J is TRBJ1-1 and V is TRBV5-1, with D possibly being TRBD1 (5 bases). Germline V gene lookup returns CDR1 SGHRS and CDR2 YFSETQ. Trimming shortened V by 1 base and J by 5 bases, and 15 bases separated the two germline ends. The CDR3 length is 15 residues. The CDR3 is CASSLTGGTVTEAFF. In DNA, the CDR3 is TGCGCCAGCAGCTTGACAGGCGGGACGGTAACTGAAGCTTTCTTT.

The J gene is TRBJ1-1, the V gene TRBV7-9, with a tentative D call TRBD1 (5 bases). V was cut by 1 base and J by 5 bases, with 14 bases left in between. The CDR3 spans 15 residues. CDR1 is SEHNR and CDR2 is FQNEAQ in the germline V gene (reference sequence). The CDR3 nucleotides are TGTGCCAGCAGCTTAGATCCGGGGCGGGGAACTGAAGCTTTCTTT. Its translation is CASSLDPGRGTEAFF.

CDR3 in DNA: TGTGCCAGCAGCTTGACAGGGAACAATCAGCCCCAGCATTTT. It yields the protein CASSLTGNNQPQHF. The V and J genes are TRBV28 and TRBJ1-5; 7 bases line up with TRBD1. Losses at the gene ends were 6 bases for V and 3 bases for J; bases not matched to a gene: 5. Germline-derived CDR1 and CDR2 are MDHEN and SYDVKM. This CDR3 comprises 14 residues.

The chain couples TRBV7-9 to TRBJ2-1, with TRBD1 identical over 8 bases. Germline trimming cut 3 bases from V and 9 bases from J; bases unmatched to any gene: 7. Germline assignment: CDR1 SEHNR and CDR2 FQNEAQ (reference sequence). The CDR3 contains 14 residues. CDR3 bases: TGTGCCAGCAGCTTTCCTCAGGGGGCGTTTGAGCAGTTCTTC. It encodes CASSFPQGAFEQFF. Full variable domain (remainder filled in from reference TRBV7-9 and TRBJ2-1): DTGVSQNPRHKITKRGQNVTFRCDPISEHNRLYWYRQTLGQGPEFLTYFQNEAQLEKSRLLSDRFSAERPKGSFSTLEIQRTEQGDSAMYLCASSFPQGAFEQFFGPGTRLTVL.

J is TRBJ2-6 and V is TRBV6-2 or TRBV6-3; weak D call: TRBD2 (6 bases). The ends were cut back, 2 bases at V and 2 bases at J, with 22 bases in the middle. The CDR3 contains 20 residues. Germline V CDR1 and CDR2: MNHEY, SVGEGT. The CDR3 region has the DNA TGTGCCAGCAGTTACACTCATACGGCGGGACTCCGCCCTGGGGCCAACGTCCTGACTTTC. Amino acid sequence: CASSYTHTAGLRPGANVLTF.

The chain uses TRBV9 and TRBJ2-1; the D gene is possibly TRBD2 (6 bases). Germline CDR1 and CDR2: SGDLS and YYNGEE. V lost 4 bases to trimming and J lost 6 bases, with 14 bases between them. The length of the CDR3 is 14 residues. The CDR3 bases are TGTGCCAGCAGCAGCCGGACTATCCTCAATGAGCAGTTCTTC. It specifies CASSSRTILNEQFF. Supplemented by reference TRBV9 and TRBJ2-1, the full variable domain reads DSGVTQTPKHLITATGQRVTLRCSPRSGDLSVYWYQQSLDQGLQFLIQYYNGEERAKGNILERFSAQQFPDLHSELNLSSLELGDSALYFCASSSRTILNEQFFGPGTRLTVL.

The V and J genes are TRBV28 and TRBJ2-1; 9 bases map to TRBD1. The CDR3 length is 17 residues. Germline V gene lookup returns CDR1 MDHEN and CDR2 SYDVKM. The ends lost 3 bases at V and 1 base at J; junction bases unmatched: 7. The CDR3 spells CASSFGPDRGSYNEQFF. The CDR3 DNA reads TGTGCCAGCAGTTTTGGACCCGACAGGGGGTCCTACAATGAGCAGTTCTTC.

This clone was seen only once. The chain combines TRBV4-1 with TRBJ2-1; D is ambiguous. V was cut by 3 bases and J by 5 bases, with 11 bases left in between. Germline V lookup: CDR1 MGHRA, CDR2 YSYEKL. The CDR3 has 14 residues. The CDR3 is CASSQDNRDNEQFF. The CDR3 DNA follows: TGCGCCAGCAGCCAGGATAACCGGGACAATGAGCAGTTCTTC.

The V call is TRBV18, the J call TRBJ1-5, with D possibly being TRBD1 (5 bases). Deletions cut 3 bases from V and 0 bases from J, with 12 bases between. Germline CDR1 is KGHSH and CDR2 is LQKENI. The CDR3 is 16 residues long. The CDR3 sequence: CASSPGGQGSNQPQHF. In DNA, the CDR3 is TGTGCCAGCTCACCTGGAGGGCAGGGTAGCAATCAGCCCCAGCATTTT.

The chain uses TRBV5-4 and TRBJ2-7; TRBD2 matches 11 bases. Per the germline V gene, CDR1 is SGHNT and CDR2 is YYREEE (reference sequence). Unmatched junction bases numbered 7, after V lost 5 bases and J lost 3 bases. CDR3 length: 15 amino acids. CDR3 residues: CASSLPGLAVYEQYF. In DNA, the CDR3 is TGTGCCAGCAGTTTACCGGGACTAGCGGTCTACGAGCAGTACTTC.

The V and J genes are TRBV12-5 and TRBJ1-2; TRBD1 is a possible D gene (6 bases). The ends were cut back, 7 bases at V and 3 bases at J, with 9 bases in the middle. The CDR3 is 12 amino acids. The germline V gene has CDR1 LGHNT and CDR2 FRNRAP. CDR3 DNA: TGTGCTAGTGCGCCAGGGGACTATGGCTACACCTTC. It translates to CASAPGDYGYTF.

V and J are TRBV4-2 and TRBJ2-2, with 12 bases lining up with TRBD2. With V trimmed by 2 bases and J by 8 bases, 6 bases remained unmatched. This CDR3 region has 16 residues. From germline, CDR1 is LGHNA and CDR2 YNFKEQ. CDR3 DNA: TGTGCCAGCAGCCAAAGACGACTAGCGGGAGTAGGGGAGCTGTTTTTT. Its protein product is CASSQRRLAGVGELFF.

This sequence joins TRBV7-2 and TRBJ1-2; D possibly corresponds to TRBD1 (6 bases). Germline V CDR1 and CDR2: SGHTA, FQGNSA. Trimming took 4 bases from V and 6 from J, leaving 12 bases between them. There are 13 residues in the CDR3. For the CDR3, the DNA is TGTGCCAGCAGCTCCTTTCGGACAGATGGCTACACCTTC. Encoded protein: CASSSFRTDGYTF.

This chain joins TRBV15 and TRBJ1-5, with 7 bases identical to TRBD1. Germline trimming cut 3 bases from V and 9 bases from J; bases unmatched to any gene: 5. This CDR3 region has 13 residues. CDR1 is LNHNV, CDR2 YYDKDF, per germline (reference sequence). Here the CDR3 DNA reads TGTGCCACCAGCAGCGGGACAGCCCTGCCCCAGCATTTT. This encodes CATSSGTALPQHF.

The sample holds one count of this clone. V is TRBV18 and J is TRBJ1-5; 7 bases align to TRBD1. The CDR3 is 13 residues long. Germline V gene data show CDR1 as KGHSH and CDR2 as LQKENI. The junction had 9 bases not matched to a gene; V was cut back by 8 bases and J by 8 bases. Written as DNA, the CDR3 is TGTGCCAGCGCGACAGGGTTAGAGGAGCCCCAGCATTTT. Translating gives CASATGLEEPQHF.

The rearrangement links TRBV19 to TRBJ1-5; D gene ambiguous. Trimming pared 7 bases from V and 7 bases from J, leaving 14 bases between. Germline-derived CDR1 and CDR2 are LNHDA and SQIVND (reference sequence). This CDR3 contains 13 residues. CDR3 nucleotides: TGTGCCAGTACGCGGACTGCTGGCCAGCCCCAGCATTTT. The encoded protein is CASTRTAGQPQHF.

The CDR3 protein is CASSLEGTEHYEQYF. CDR3 nucleotide sequence: TGTGCCAGCAGCTTGGAAGGGACTGAACACTACGAGCAGTACTTC. The chain joins TRBV5-6 to TRBJ2-7, with a possible D match to TRBD2 (6 bases). V was cut by 0 bases and J by 3 bases, with 13 bases left in between. The CDR3 totals 15 residues. From germline, CDR1 is SGHDT and CDR2 YYEEEE.

This chain uses TRBV4-2 with TRBJ2-1; tentatively, D is TRBD2 (6 bases). CDR3 length equals 14 residues. Germline V gives CDR1 LGHNA, CDR2 YNFKEQ. V was shortened by 0 bases and J by 9 bases, with 12 bases between the two germline ends. CDR3 protein: CASSQERDSGEQFF. The CDR3 DNA sequence: TGTGCCAGCAGCCAAGAACGGGACTCCGGTGAGCAGTTCTTC.